These 31 T cell receptor beta chains came from one sample sequenced in a study of blood T cell repertoires in COVID-19. Libraries were prepared by immunoSEQ multiplex PCR; TCRdb keeps only in-frame clonotypes and omits some of them. Of approximately 280,000 clones detected, 85% to 90% appear once; the ten largest clones hold less than 2%. The sample comprised PBMCs or T cells enriched from blood (not recorded which). The receptors come from a woman in her late teens or twenties with acute COVID-19.

The chain is built from TRBV6-5 and TRBJ1-1, with a tentative D call TRBD1 (5 bases). CDR3 size: 14 residues. Trimming pared 10 bases from V and 1 base from J, leaving 16 bases between. Germline V lookup: CDR1 MNHEY, CDR2 SVGAGI. CDR3 coding DNA: TGTGCCACTTCCTCCCGGGGGGGGAACACTGAAGCTTTCTTT. Residues: CATSSRGGNTEAFF.

The genes are TRBV28 and TRBJ2-3; 9 nucleotides match TRBD2. V dropped 10 bases and J dropped 2; count of bases not matched to a gene: 7. Germline V gene sequence: CDR1 MDHEN, CDR2 SYDVKM. This CDR3 spans 14 amino acids. The CDR3, as DNA: TGTGCCACCAAACTAGCGGGTTCCACAGATACGCAGTATTTT. Translated, it gives CATKLAGSTDTQYF.

This clone was seen just once. V is TRBV30 and J is TRBJ1-1, with 10 bases matching TRBD1. Germline V gives CDR1 GTSNPN, CDR2 SVGIG (reference sequence). The CDR3 has 14 residues. Trimming took 1 base from V and 5 from J; bases not matched to a gene: 4. The CDR3 sequence is CAWSGGQGNTEAFF. For the CDR3, the DNA is TGTGCCTGGAGTGGGGGACAGGGGAATACTGAAGCTTTCTTT. The full variable domain, its missing parts supplied by reference TRBV30 and TRBJ1-1, is SQTIHQWPATLVQPVGSPLSLECTVEGTSNPNLYWYRQAAGRGLQLLFYSVGIGQISSEVPQNLSASRPQDRQFILSSKKLLLSDSGFYLCAWSGGQGNTEAFFGQGTRLTVV.

The chain joins TRBV7-2 to TRBJ2-1; maybe TRBD2 (5 bases). Germline V gene lookup returns CDR1 SGHTA and CDR2 FQGNSA. Trimming stripped 1 base from V and 7 bases from J, with 20 bases between. This CDR3 is built from 17 residues. The CDR3 DNA sequence: TGTGCCAGCAGCTTAGACTCGCTAGCACGCGAACGGAATGAGCAGTTCTTC. Protein: CASSLDSLARERNEQFF. The full variable domain, in which reference TRBV7-2 and TRBJ2-1 provide the parts outside the CDR3, is GAGVSQSPSNKVTEKGKDVELRCDPISGHTALYWYRQSLGQGLEFLIYFQGNSAPDKSGLPSDRFSAERTGGSVSTLTIQRTQQEDSAVYLCASSLDSLARERNEQFFGPGTRLTVL.

This chain connects TRBV6-5 to TRBJ1-1, with a possible D match to TRBD1 (6 bases). This CDR3 comprises 15 residues. V dropped 0 bases and J dropped 4 bases, with 12 bases sitting between them. CDR1 and CDR2 from the germline V gene are MNHEY and SVGAGI. Here the CDR3 DNA reads TGTGCCAGCAGTTACTCGACAGCAGGGGCCACTGAAGCTTTCTTT. It encodes CASSYSTAGATEAFF.

The chain joins TRBV6-2 or TRBV6-3 to TRBJ1-5, with D uncertain. CDR1 is MNHEY and CDR2 is SVGEGT in the germline V gene. The CDR3 is made up of 20 amino acids. V was shortened by 4 bases and J by 0 bases, with 25 bases between the two germline ends. The CDR3, as DNA: TGTGCCAGCAGTTCGACCCTTCGACTCCAAGGCGGGTATAGCAATCAGCCCCAGCATTTT. Protein: CASSSTLRLQGGYSNQPQHF.

The chain employs TRBV15 and TRBJ2-2, with 14 bases lining up with TRBD2. The CDR3 has 17 amino acids. Germline V gene data show CDR1 as LNHNV and CDR2 as YYDKDF (reference sequence). The V gene end was trimmed by 1 base and the J gene end by 6 bases; junction bases not matched to a gene: 4. The CDR3 DNA reads TGTGCCACCAGCAGAGGACTAGCGGGAGGGGGGCCCGGGGAGCTGTTTTTT. This translates into CATSRGLAGGGPGELFF.

In this sample, this clone turned up a few times. V is TRBV12-3 or TRBV12-4 and J is TRBJ1-5, with 12 bases matching TRBD1. With V trimmed by 6 bases and J by 12 bases, 6 bases remained unmatched. The CDR3 sequence is 13 residues long. CDR3 loop: CASSGDRGLLQHF. Here the CDR3 DNA reads TGTGCCAGCAGCGGGGACAGGGGGCTTCTCCAGCATTTT.

This clone has a handful of counts. The CDR3: CASSETGGQGLSYEQYF. The DNA of the CDR3 is TGTGCCAGCAGTGAAACGGGAGGACAGGGGTTATCCTACGAGCAGTACTTC. V usage is TRBV2 and J usage is TRBJ2-7; 9 nucleotides align to TRBD1. The germline V gene encodes CDR1 SNHLY and CDR2 FYNNEI. V lost 2 bases and J lost 1; bases outside the gene matches: 9. The CDR3 extends over 17 amino acids.

This chain joins TRBV7-8 and TRBJ2-7; D is undetermined. The germline V and J ends were trimmed by 5 bases and 8 bases, with 13 bases remaining between them. CDR1 is SGHVS, CDR2 FQNEAQ, per germline. The CDR3 totals 12 residues. CDR3 in amino acids: CASSPDPTQQYF. For the CDR3, the DNA is TGTGCCAGCAGCCCTGACCCGACACAGCAGTACTTC.

J is TRBJ2-5 and V is TRBV27, with D possibly matching TRBD1 (7 bases). The V gene lost 1 base and the J gene lost 5 bases, with 23 bases spanning the gap. The CDR3 has 18 amino acids. Germline V gene data show CDR1 as MNHEY and CDR2 as SMNVEV (reference sequence). In DNA, the CDR3 is TGTGCCAGCAGTTTATTGGCCCAGGGGGGTACCCTGAAGGAGACCCAGTACTTC. This gives the protein CASSLLAQGGTLKETQYF.

The chain uses TRBV25-1 and TRBJ1-1; no reliable D call. V lost 3 bases, J lost 2 bases, and 10 bases lay in between. CDR1 MGHDK and CDR2 SYGVNS come from the germline V gene. This CDR3 region has 14 residues. The CDR3 loop is CASSDGGINTEAFF. In DNA form, the CDR3 reads TGTGCCAGCAGTGACGGCGGAATCAACACTGAAGCTTTCTTT.

The rearrangement links TRBV5-4 to TRBJ2-7; the match to TRBD1 covers 9 bases. The V gene's germline CDR1 is SGHNT and CDR2 YYREEE (reference sequence). The CDR3 covers 15 residues. V lost 2 bases, J lost 3 bases, and 6 bases stayed unmatched. This CDR3 reads CASSFRGQGYYEQYF. Here the CDR3 DNA reads TGTGCCAGCAGCTTTCGGGGACAGGGTTACTACGAGCAGTACTTC.

The rearrangement uses TRBV2 and TRBJ1-6; 8 bases map to TRBD1. The germline CDR1 and CDR2 sequences are SNHLY and FYNNEI. This CDR3 comprises 13 residues. The J segment lost 10 bases and the V segment lost 6 bases, leaving 5 bases of the junction unmatched. This CDR3 is CASRDRDGSPLHF. In DNA, the CDR3 is TGTGCCAGCAGGGACAGGGACGGATCACCCCTCCACTTT.

This clone came up once. The V gene is TRBV5-1, the J gene TRBJ1-6, with D hard to call. Germline V gene data show CDR1 as SGHRS and CDR2 as YFSETQ. Trimming cost V 6 bases and J 2 bases, with 15 bases left between them. The CDR3 loop spans 16 amino acids. The CDR3 sequence is CASKEGPGTYNSPLHF. The CDR3 DNA is TGCGCCAGCAAAGAGGGTCCTGGGACCTATAATTCACCCCTCCACTTT. Full variable domain (rest looked up from reference TRBV5-1 and TRBJ1-6): KAGVTQTPRYLIKTRGQQVTLSCSPISGHRSVSWYQQTPGQGLQFLFEYFSETQRNKGNFPGRFSGRQFSNSRSEMNVSTLELGDSALYLCASKEGPGTYNSPLHFGNGTRLTVT.

This chain joins TRBV30 and TRBJ2-6, with D possibly matching TRBD2 (7 bases). Trimming left V 4 bases short and J 2 bases short, with 12 bases between. This CDR3 has 15 amino acids. From germline, CDR1 is GTSNPN and CDR2 SVGIG (reference sequence). The CDR3, as DNA: TGTGCCTGGACCCGGGGGGCAGCTGGGGCCAACGTCCTGACTTTC. Amino acid sequence: CAWTRGAAGANVLTF.

V usage is TRBV10-1 and J usage is TRBJ2-2; 7 positions match TRBD1. Germline V CDR1 and CDR2: WNHNN, SYGVQD (reference sequence). The CDR3 consists of 16 residues. The trim removed 4 bases at V and 8 bases at J, leaving 13 bases unmatched. This CDR3 reads CASSVGTAFQSGELFF. The CDR3 bases are TGCGCCAGCAGTGTCGGGACAGCCTTTCAGTCGGGGGAGCTGTTTTTT.

The chain links TRBV2 to TRBJ1-2, with 7 bases aligning to TRBD1. Germline lookup yields CDR1 SNHLY and CDR2 FYNNEI. CDR3 length equals 12 residues. V lost 8 bases and J lost 7; bases outside the gene matches: 7. This chain's CDR3 is CASGRQGGGYTF. The CDR3 region has the DNA TGTGCCAGCGGCCGACAGGGTGGTGGCTACACCTTC. The full variable domain, completed using reference TRBV2 and TRBJ1-2, is EPEVTQTPSHQVTQMGQEVILRCVPISNHLYFYWYRQILGQKVEFLVSFYNNEISEKSEIFDDQFSVERPDGSNFTLKIRSTKLEDSAMYFCASGRQGGGYTFGSGTRLTVV.

The genes are TRBV7-6 and TRBJ2-1, with a tentative D call TRBD2 (6 bases). The V end was cut by 3 bases, the J end by 6 bases, with 9 bases between. Germline V lookup: CDR1 SGHVS, CDR2 FNYEAQ. This CDR3 is 13 amino acids long. This chain's CDR3 is CASSLSGVNEQFF. The CDR3 DNA is TGTGCCAGCAGCTTGTCGGGGGTCAATGAGCAGTTCTTC.

The V and J genes are TRBV5-5 and TRBJ1-1; D unresolved. CDR1 and CDR2 (germline): SGHKS, YYEKEE (reference sequence). This CDR3 contains 15 residues. The germline V and J ends were trimmed by 4 bases and 0 bases, with 13 bases remaining between them. CDR3 sequence reads: CASSLLDTMNTEAFF. CDR3 bases: TGTGCCAGCAGCCTCCTTGACACCATGAACACTGAAGCTTTCTTT.

This clone was seen only once. The chain couples TRBV21-1 to TRBJ2-7; TRBD1 reflects the table's D call only, with no check against the DNA. TRBV21-1 is tagged as a pseudogene. CDR3 length: 18 residues. CDR3 in amino acids: CASSKGVHTGPSFDEQYF. The CDR3 DNA sequence: TGTGCCAGCAGCAAAGGGGTCCACACAGGGCCCAGTTTTGACGAGCAGTACTTC.

The rearrangement links TRBV27 to TRBJ2-3; 7 bases line up with TRBD2. Germline trimming cut 7 bases from V and 1 base from J; bases unmatched to any gene: 11. This CDR3 comprises 16 residues. Per the germline V gene, CDR1 is MNHEY and CDR2 is SMNVEV (reference sequence). Written as DNA, the CDR3 is TGTGCCAGCACTATCAGGAAGCGGGGAGGCACAGATACGCAGTATTTT. Encoded protein: CASTIRKRGGTDTQYF.

J is TRBJ2-1 and V is TRBV19; TRBD2 matches at 7 bases. Germline V gene data show CDR1 as LNHDA and CDR2 as SQIVND (reference sequence). The CDR3 extends over 15 amino acids. V gave up 7 bases and J gave up 6 bases; unmatched junction bases: 12. CDR3 sequence: CASNIELAARNEQFF. The CDR3, as DNA: TGTGCCAGTAATATTGAGCTAGCGGCTCGCAATGAGCAGTTCTTC.

This chain joins TRBV27 and TRBJ1-6; D unclear. The CDR3 spans 14 residues. Germline V gene lookup returns CDR1 MNHEY and CDR2 SMNVEV (reference sequence). The germline V and J ends were trimmed by 5 bases and 8 bases, with 13 bases remaining between them. CDR3 DNA: TGTGCCAGCAGTCCCACGGGAGTCTATTCACCCCTCCACTTT. Amino acids: CASSPTGVYSPLHF.

This clone was counted once. The gene calls are TRBV5-5 and TRBJ1-6, with a tentative D call TRBD1 (6 bases). Trimming left V 4 bases short and J 7 bases short, with 12 bases between. The CDR3 is made up of 14 amino acids. Germline assignment: CDR1 SGHKS and CDR2 YYEKEE (reference sequence). The CDR3 region is CASSPEDRNSPLHF. The CDR3 region has the DNA TGTGCCAGCAGCCCGGAGGACAGAAATTCACCCCTCCACTTT.

The rearrangement links TRBV10-3 to TRBJ2-3, with a weak D call TRBD2 (5 bases). There are 13 residues in the CDR3. V was trimmed by 10 bases and J by 2 bases, leaving 13 bases between them. CDR1 and CDR2 from the germline V gene are ENHRY and SYGVKD. CDR3 coding DNA: TGTGCCACCCTAGCAGCCAACACAGATACGCAGTATTTT. Translating it yields CATLAANTDTQYF.

The V and J genes are TRBV7-9 and TRBJ2-5; 7 bases fit TRBD1. The trim removed 1 base at V and 3 bases at J, leaving 8 bases unmatched. In germline, CDR1 is SEHNR, CDR2 FQNEAQ (reference sequence). This CDR3 contains 16 residues. CDR3 loop: CASSLGADRSKETQYF. The DNA for the CDR3 is TGTGCCAGCAGCTTAGGGGCGGACAGGTCGAAAGAGACCCAGTACTTC. Combining the CDR3 with reference TRBV7-9 and TRBJ2-5 gives the whole variable domain DTGVSQNPRHKITKRGQNVTFRCDPISEHNRLYWYRQTLGQGPEFLTYFQNEAQLEKSRLLSDRFSAERPKGSFSTLEIQRTEQGDSAMYLCASSLGADRSKETQYFGPGTRLLVL.

This sequence joins TRBV28 and TRBJ2-1; 9 positions agree with TRBD1. The CDR3 spans 16 residues. The V gene's germline CDR1 is MDHEN and CDR2 SYDVKM. J lost 1 base, V lost 3 bases, and 4 bases had no gene match. The CDR3 DNA follows: TGTGCCAGCAGTTTGACCGGGACAGGGTCCTACAATGAGCAGTTCTTC. It specifies CASSLTGTGSYNEQFF.

V usage is TRBV12-5 and J usage is TRBJ2-1; TRBD1 is a possible D gene (6 bases). This CDR3 comprises 18 residues. Trimming shortened V by 4 bases and J by 6 bases, and 25 bases separated the two germline ends. Germline CDR1 reads LGHNT; CDR2 reads FRNRAP. The CDR3 protein is CASGSIPDGWTAINEQFF. In nucleotides, the CDR3 is TGTGCTAGTGGTTCAATACCCGATGGGTGGACAGCAATCAATGAGCAGTTCTTC.

The gene calls are TRBV15 and TRBJ1-2; the match to TRBD1 covers 7 bases. Germline V lookup: CDR1 LNHNV, CDR2 YYDKDF (reference sequence). V trimming: 0 bases; J trimming: 10 bases; junction bases outside the gene matches: 5. There are 13 residues in the CDR3. Here the CDR3 DNA reads TGTGCCACCAGCAGAGATCGCGACAGGGTCTACACCTTC. Protein product: CATSRDRDRVYTF.

This clone was picked up one time. This chain uses TRBV6-2 or TRBV6-3 with TRBJ1-6; D unresolved. The CDR3 totals 16 residues. CDR1 MNHEY and CDR2 SVGEGT come from the germline V gene. V lost 4 bases and J lost 6, with 16 bases in between. CDR3 loop: CASSSTLIRPNSPLHF. The CDR3 DNA follows: TGTGCCAGCAGTTCCACCCTCATCAGGCCTAATTCACCCCTCCACTTT.